The 27 T cell receptor beta chains listed next were all sequenced from one sample in a study of shared clonotypes between healthy human individuals. Generated by immunoSEQ multiplex PCR, the TCRdb table keeps only in-frame clones and is missing some. The repertoire includes 2 million to 2.5 million clones, about 90% of them detected once, and about 0.41% sits in the top ten. The sequenced sample consisted of naive CD4+ T cells from PBMCs. Subset indicated: CD45RA+ positively selected. The receptors derive from a man between 18 and 29 years old in good health. Some clones in this sample may be carry-over from other donors' samples.

The chain joins TRBV7-2 to TRBJ2-7, with D perhaps TRBD2 (6 bases). The germline V gene has CDR1 SGHTA and CDR2 FQGNSA. V was pared by 7 bases and J by 7 bases, with 23 bases between. The CDR3 runs 15 residues. The CDR3 DNA is TGTGCCAGCACCCCCATTATGGCGGGACCGAGGGAGCAGTACTTC. This translates into CASTPIMAGPREQYF. Full variable domain (missing parts from reference TRBV7-2 and TRBJ2-7): GAGVSQSPSNKVTEKGKDVELRCDPISGHTALYWYRQSLGQGLEFLIYFQGNSAPDKSGLPSDRFSAERTGGSVSTLTIQRTQQEDSAVYLCASTPIMAGPREQYFGPGTRLTVT.

V gene TRBV9 combines with J gene TRBJ1-5; D is uncertain. Trimming took 0 bases from V and 0 from J, leaving 7 bases between them. The CDR3 is made up of 15 amino acids. Per the germline V gene, CDR1 is SGDLS and CDR2 is YYNGEE. The CDR3 sequence is CASSVGTTSNQPQHF. Written as DNA, the CDR3 is TGTGCCAGCAGCGTAGGGACCACTAGCAATCAGCCCCAGCATTTT.

This clone was seen just once. The genes are TRBV4-3 and TRBJ1-5, with D uncertain. CDR1 is LGHNA, CDR2 YSLEER, per germline. The CDR3 consists of 16 residues. V dropped 0 bases and J dropped 0 bases, with 9 bases sitting between them. The CDR3 loop reads CASSQDSGYSNQPQHF. The CDR3 DNA reads as TGCGCCAGCAGCCAAGATTCAGGCTATAGCAATCAGCCCCAGCATTTT.

The chain links TRBV9 to TRBJ1-5, with D uncertain. The germline V and J ends were trimmed by 0 bases and 2 bases, with 6 bases remaining between them. CDR1 and CDR2 (germline): SGDLS, YYNGEE. The CDR3 length is 14 residues. The CDR3: CASSVGPGNQPQHF. CDR3 sequence (DNA): TGTGCCAGCAGCGTAGGACCGGGCAATCAGCCCCAGCATTTT.

The chain carries TRBV18 and TRBJ2-7; TRBD1 matches 8 bases. The length of the CDR3 is 14 residues. CDR1 is KGHSH and CDR2 is LQKENI in the germline V gene. The ends lost 4 bases at V and 6 bases at J; junction bases unmatched: 8. The CDR3 DNA reads TGTGCCAGCTCACGCAACAGGGGGGATAGCGAGCAGTACTTC. Protein sequence: CASSRNRGDSEQYF.

The chain uses TRBV11-3 and TRBJ2-2; 7 nucleotides agree with TRBD2. The V segment lost 3 bases and the J segment 5 bases; nucleotides outside the gene matches: 6. The germline V gene encodes CDR1 SGHNT and CDR2 YENEEA. The CDR3 extends over 15 amino acids. For the CDR3, the DNA is TGTGCCAGCAGCTTGGCGGGAGAGGGAACCGGGGAGCTGTTTTTT. Its protein is CASSLAGEGTGELFF.

This clone was observed a handful of times. J is TRBJ1-1 and V is TRBV5-1; D is ambiguous. V was trimmed by 4 bases and J by 6 bases, leaving 7 bases between them. The CDR3 contains 11 residues. The germline gives CDR1 SGHRS, CDR2 YFSETQ. CDR3 DNA: TGCGCCAGCAGCGGGAGGGCTGAAGCTTTCTTT. Translated: CASSGRAEAFF.

This rearrangement joins TRBV4-3 to TRBJ1-2, with 7 bases matching TRBD1. This CDR3 spans 15 amino acids. CDR1 is LGHNA and CDR2 is YSLEER in the germline V gene. V gave up 0 bases and J gave up 2 bases; unmatched junction bases: 3. The chain's CDR3 is CASSQDSQGNYGYTF. CDR3 coding DNA: TGCGCCAGCAGCCAAGATTCACAGGGGAACTATGGCTACACCTTC.

The chain is built from TRBV28 and TRBJ2-7, with a tentative D call TRBD1 (5 bases). The CDR3 consists of 12 residues. Trimming removed 8 bases from V and 5 bases from J, with 13 bases in between. Germline V gives CDR1 MDHEN, CDR2 SYDVKM. The CDR3 DNA reads as TGTGCCAGCCAGGGCGCAGTCCACGAGCAGTACTTC. This codes for CASQGAVHEQYF.

The chain employs TRBV7-2 and TRBJ2-2; perhaps TRBD2 as D (5 bases). Germline CDR1 and CDR2: SGHTA and FQGNSA. Trimming left V 1 base short and J 4 bases short, with 10 bases between. The CDR3 spans 15 residues. This CDR3 is CASSLVAWATGELFF. In nucleotides, the CDR3 is TGTGCCAGCAGCTTAGTAGCGTGGGCCACCGGGGAGCTGTTTTTT.

The chain links TRBV11-2 to TRBJ1-5; no definite D call. This CDR3 region has 13 residues. Germline CDR1 is SGHAT and CDR2 is FQNNGV. V lost 0 bases and J lost 6, with 6 bases in between. In DNA, the CDR3 is TGTGCCAGCAGCTTAGATCGGGTTCAGCCCCAGCATTTT. Translating it yields CASSLDRVQPQHF. The full variable domain, in which reference TRBV11-2 and TRBJ1-5 provide the parts outside the CDR3, is EAGVAQSPRYKIIEKRQSVAFWCNPISGHATLYWYQQILGQGPKLLIQFQNNGVVDDSQLPKDRFSAERLKGVDSTLKIQPAKLEDSAVYLCASSLDRVQPQHFGDGTRLSIL.

The V gene is TRBV9, the J gene TRBJ2-1; no clear D gene. Trimming shortened V by 4 bases and J by 8 bases, and 22 bases separated the two germline ends. Germline CDR1 SGDLS, CDR2 YYNGEE. The CDR3 is 16 residues long. CDR3 sequence reads: CASSPRDNSRNDEQFF. The CDR3 DNA is TGTGCCAGCAGCCCCCGAGACAACAGTCGGAACGATGAGCAGTTCTTC.

V gene TRBV5-1 combines with J gene TRBJ2-1; 14 nucleotides align to TRBD2. Trimming cost V 0 bases and J 8 bases; bases outside gene matches: 7. Germline loops: CDR1 SGHRS, CDR2 YFSETQ. The length of the CDR3 is 17 residues. CDR3 DNA sequence: TGCGCCAGCAGCTTGGGTTTTGGGACTAGCGGGAGCCATGAGCAGTTCTTC. Amino acids: CASSLGFGTSGSHEQFF. Complete variable domain (other parts from reference TRBV5-1 and TRBJ2-1): KAGVTQTPRYLIKTRGQQVTLSCSPISGHRSVSWYQQTPGQGLQFLFEYFSETQRNKGNFPGRFSGRQFSNSRSEMNVSTLELGDSALYLCASSLGFGTSGSHEQFFGPGTRLTVL.

For the CDR3, the DNA is TGTGCCAGCAGTGACCACAGGGGCCGACCTGAAGCTTTCTTT. This translates into CASSDHRGRPEAFF. V gene TRBV6-1 combines with J gene TRBJ1-1; 7 positions match TRBD1. This CDR3 contains 14 residues. The germline V gene has CDR1 MNHNS and CDR2 SASEGT. Germline trimming cut 3 bases from V and 6 bases from J; bases unmatched to any gene: 7.

Regarding this clone: One end of the junction varies from germline; a read error may be responsible. This chain joins TRBV7-3 and TRBJ2-1; D remains unclear. This CDR3 is built from 13 residues. Germline values: CDR1 SGHTA, CDR2 FQGTGA. The CDR3 DNA is TGTGCCAGCAACTTAGACGTCCGCTTTGAGCAGTTCTTC. This encodes CASNLDVRFEQFF.

The V and J genes are TRBV7-2 and TRBJ1-1; D is possibly TRBD1 (5 bases). In germline, CDR1 is SGHTA, CDR2 FQGNSA. The V end lost 5 bases, the J end lost 5 bases, and 15 bases lay between the germline ends. There are 14 residues in the CDR3. The CDR3 region is CASSIGHSRTEAFF. The CDR3 DNA follows: TGTGCCAGCAGCATCGGACATTCTAGGACTGAAGCTTTCTTT.

The V call is TRBV6-1, the J call TRBJ2-3, with D perhaps matching TRBD1 (6 bases). This CDR3 has 14 residues. V lost 6 bases to trimming and J lost 2 bases, with 12 bases between them. Per the germline V gene, CDR1 is MNHNS and CDR2 is SASEGT. The CDR3 loop is CASSEGHSTDTQYF. CDR3 sequence (DNA): TGTGCCAGCAGCGAGGGACATTCCACAGATACGCAGTATTTT.

The chain carries TRBV6-6 and TRBJ1-2; D is possibly TRBD1 (6 bases). Germline loops: CDR1 MNHNY, CDR2 SVGAGI (reference sequence). The CDR3 length is 15 residues. V was cut by 7 bases and J by 3 bases, with 18 bases left in between. The chain's CDR3 is CASTEDSFRDYGYTF. For the CDR3, the DNA is TGTGCCAGCACCGAGGACAGCTTTAGGGACTATGGCTACACCTTC.

The genes are TRBV7-9 and TRBJ2-1; weak D call: TRBD2 (6 bases). CDR1 is SEHNR, CDR2 FQNEAQ, per germline (reference sequence). Trimming pared 1 base from V and 6 bases from J, leaving 13 bases between. The CDR3 totals 15 residues. This CDR3 reads CASSLVPRELNEQFF. CDR3 nucleotide sequence: TGTGCCAGCAGCTTAGTTCCCCGGGAGCTCAATGAGCAGTTCTTC.

As for this clone: This sample also contains other DNA sequences that code for the same CDR3. This chain links TRBV28 with TRBJ1-2; 7 nucleotides match TRBD1. The CDR3 covers 14 residues. V lost 6 bases to trimming and J lost 2 bases; unmatched junction nucleotides: 6. Germline CDR1 MDHEN, CDR2 SYDVKM. The CDR3 nucleotides read TGTGCCAGCAGCCCAGGGGGGTCGAACTATGGCTACACCTTC. Translation gives CASSPGGSNYGYTF.

The rearrangement uses TRBV7-9 and TRBJ1-4; tentatively, D is TRBD1 (5 bases). This CDR3 has 16 amino acids. CDR1 SEHNR and CDR2 FQNEAQ come from the germline V gene (reference sequence). The V gene lost 3 bases and the J gene lost 1 base, with 12 bases spanning the gap. For the CDR3, the DNA is TGTGCCAGCAGCTTCCTCCGAGGGGTAACTAATGAAAAACTGTTTTTT. It codes for CASSFLRGVTNEKLFF.

To note about this clone: Other DNA sequences within the sample encode an identical CDR3. V is TRBV9 and J is TRBJ1-2; the D gene is possibly TRBD1 (6 bases). Trimming removed 3 bases from V and 2 bases from J, with 11 bases in between. Germline values: CDR1 SGDLS, CDR2 YYNGEE. The CDR3 totals 14 residues. The CDR3 loop reads CASSAGGGNYGYTF. The CDR3 DNA follows: TGTGCCAGCAGCGCAGGAGGGGGGAACTATGGCTACACCTTC.

This chain uses TRBV5-5 with TRBJ2-1; TRBD2 matches at 10 bases. The CDR3 has 16 amino acids. Trimming at V came to 4 bases and at J to 0 bases, leaving 4 bases not matched to a gene. Per germline, CDR1 SGHKS and CDR2 YYEKEE (reference sequence). The CDR3 region is CASSTSSGSSYNEQFF. DNA for the CDR3: TGTGCCAGCAGCACATCTAGCGGGAGCTCCTACAATGAGCAGTTCTTC.

The chain recombines TRBV7-9 with TRBJ2-5; D unclear. The CDR3 is 13 amino acids. CDR1 is SEHNR and CDR2 is FQNEAQ in the germline V gene (reference sequence). Trimming left V 5 bases short and J 0 bases short, with 7 bases between. CDR3 in amino acids: CASSTAYQETQYF. For the CDR3, the DNA is TGTGCCAGCAGCACAGCATACCAAGAGACCCAGTACTTC.

As concerns this clone: Additional DNA sequences in this sample encode the identical CDR3. V and J are TRBV6-1 and TRBJ1-1, with 8 bases identical to TRBD1. The junction had 3 bases not matched to a gene; V was cut back by 4 bases and J by 5 bases. CDR3 size: 13 residues. Germline V gene lookup returns CDR1 MNHNS and CDR2 SASEGT. The CDR3: CASSGTGGTEAFF. The CDR3 DNA is TGTGCCAGCAGTGGAACAGGGGGGACTGAAGCTTTCTTT.

V usage is TRBV10-3 and J usage is TRBJ2-1; 8 bases agree with TRBD1. The CDR3 extends over 13 amino acids. Germline CDR1 ENHRY, CDR2 SYGVKD. V lost 6 bases, J lost 8 bases, and 6 bases stayed unmatched. CDR3 nucleotide sequence: TGTGCCATCAGCGACAGGGGTGAGGATGAGCAGTTCTTC. Its protein product is CAISDRGEDEQFF.

This sequence joins TRBV6-6 and TRBJ2-3; D is ambiguous. Trimming shortened V by 4 bases and J by 3 bases, and 2 bases separated the two germline ends. The CDR3 has 11 amino acids. Per the germline V gene, CDR1 is MNHNY and CDR2 is SVGAGI (reference sequence). The CDR3 bases are TGTGCCAGCAGTTTAACAGATACGCAGTATTTT. Protein: CASSLTDTQYF.